A single sample is the source of the 9 T cell receptor beta chains below, sequenced in a study of T cells expressing NK-cell markers. Each CDR3 protein gets one entry in TCRdb, which reprocessed the 5' RACE reads and gives no DNA. The listing contains about 550,000 distinct CDR3 sequences. Sequenced input: blood T cells: a sorted CD56 or NKG2C T cell subset, CD4+ or CD8+ T cells, or bulk PBMC T cells (not recorded which). These receptors originate from a man younger than 30 in good health.

The chain combines TRBV29-1 with TRBJ2-3. This CDR3 region has 15 residues. In germline, CDR1 is SQVTM, CDR2 ANQGSEA. The CDR3 reads CSVDDGTDPGRTQYF.

V gene TRBV10-3 combines with J gene TRBJ1-5. The germline V gene encodes CDR1 ENHRY and CDR2 SYGVKD. The CDR3 totals 16 residues. CDR3 region: CAISESGEYSNQPQHF.

The chain is built from TRBV12-3 or TRBV12-4 and TRBJ2-7; lacking DNA, the TRBD1 call made by TCRdb goes unchecked. CDR3 length equals 12 residues. The CDR3 loop is CASGSSSYEQYF.

This sequence joins TRBV7-9 and TRBJ2-5; TCRdb calls TRBD1, which cannot be checked without DNA. Germline CDR1 SEHNR, CDR2 FQNEAQ (reference sequence). This CDR3 has 15 amino acids. The CDR3: CASRPGFPPQETQYF.

This chain links TRBV12-3 or TRBV12-4 with TRBJ2-5. This CDR3 is built from 14 residues. The CDR3 loop is CASSLFLRGETQYF.

The V and J genes are TRBV5-1 and TRBJ1-1. This CDR3 has 15 residues. CDR1 and CDR2 (germline): SGHRS, YFSETQ. Here the CDR3 reads CASSLSTIGNTEAFF.

The chain employs TRBV30 and TRBJ2-3; TCRdb's assignment of TRBD2 cannot be checked, as there is no DNA. CDR1 and CDR2 (germline): GTSNPN, SVGIG (reference sequence). The CDR3 covers 14 residues. The CDR3 spells CAWRSGIGTDTQYF.

V and J are TRBV25-1 and TRBJ1-6; lacking DNA, the TRBD1 call made by TCRdb goes unchecked. The CDR3 has 15 amino acids. CDR1 and CDR2 from the germline V gene are MGHDK and SYGVNS. The CDR3 loop is CASSELPGSNSPLHF.

The gene calls are TRBV11-2 and TRBJ2-7; TCRdb reports TRBD2, a call that lacks DNA to check it against. CDR3 length equals 15 residues. CDR1 SGHAT and CDR2 FQNNGV come from the germline V gene. The chain's CDR3 is CASSSYLAGVHEQYF. Supplemented by reference TRBV11-2 and TRBJ2-7, the full variable domain reads EAGVAQSPRYKIIEKRQSVAFWCNPISGHATLYWYQQILGQGPKLLIQFQNNGVVDDSQLPKDRFSAERLKGVDSTLKIQPAKLEDSAVYLCASSSYLAGVHEQYFGPGTRLTVT.